These T cell receptor beta chains were read from a single sample in a study of cytomegalovirus exposure and HLA in healthy donors. Profiled with immunoSEQ multiplex PCR; TCRdb holds only in-frame clones, not every one. This repertoire shows over 150,000 clones, around 83% found once; its top ten account for over 2%. The specimen sequenced was PBMCs. The receptors were gathered from a human donor in good health. Each CDR3 is given with its conserved first and last residue. The order of the fields is D gene, V gene, J gene, clone size, CDR3 length, CDR3 protein, CDR3 DNA. D genes are given only for firm matches. For some rows the clone size is stated as once, few or many, or as a class when expanded; others skip it.

.	TRBV5-1	TRBJ2-7	.	14	CASSLAPGPYEQYF	TGCGCCAGCAGCTTGGCCCCAGGGCCCTACGAGCAGTACTTC
TRBD1	TRBV27	TRBJ2-1	.	16	CASSLSGQGARNEQFF	TGTGCCAGCAGTTTATCCGGCCAGGGGGCTAGGAATGAGCAGTTCTTC
.	TRBV6-5	TRBJ1-6	.	13	CASSSVISSPLHF	TGTGCCAGCAGTTCGGTTATATCTTCACCCCTCCACTTT
.	TRBV27	TRBJ2-1	.	16	CASSPLRGEGRNEQFF	TGTGCCAGCAGTCCCCTTAGGGGGGAGGGCCGCAATGAGCAGTTCTTC
.	TRBV7-6	TRBJ2-2	few	14	CASRGTGLSGELFF	TGTGCCAGCAGGGGAACAGGGCTATCGGGGGAGCTGTTTTTT
TRBD2	TRBV30	TRBJ2-1	.	14	CAWIGTSGIYEQFF	TGTGCCTGGATTGGGACTAGCGGGATCTATGAGCAGTTCTTC
.	TRBV7-3	TRBJ2-2	.	17	CASSSKTGPSETGELFF	TGTGCCAGCAGCTCAAAGACAGGCCCGTCGGAAACCGGGGAGCTGTTTTTT
.	TRBV4-1	TRBJ2-7	once	15	CASSQVDRGSYEQYF	TGCGCCAGCAGCCAAGTCGATCGGGGGTCCTACGAGCAGTACTTC
.	TRBV5-1	TRBJ1-4	once	14	CASSLDPGREKLFF	TGCGCCAGCAGCTTGGACCCAGGCCGAGAAAAACTGTTTTTT
.	TRBV28	TRBJ2-6	.	13	CASSLRGANVLTF	TGTGCCAGCAGTTTACGGGGGGCCAACGTCCTGACTTTC
.	TRBV7-3	TRBJ1-1	.	16	CASSLAADRANTEAFF	TGTGCCAGCAGCTTAGCTGCCGACAGAGCGAACACTGAAGCTTTCTTT
.	TRBV5-5	TRBJ1-2	.	15	CASSLDSVGYYGYTF	TGTGCCAGCAGCTTGGATTCAGTGGGCTACTATGGCTACACCTTC
.	TRBV28	TRBJ2-3	.	16	CASSTNDRTSTDTQYF	TGTGCCAGCAGTACAAACGACAGAACTAGCACAGATACGCAGTATTTT
TRBD2	TRBV19	TRBJ2-2	.	16	CASSKGRGGHTGELFF	TGTGCCAGTAGTAAAGGACGCGGGGGGCACACCGGGGAGCTGTTTTTT
.	TRBV5-4	TRBJ1-2	.	15	CASRPIGISNYGYTF	TGTGCCAGCAGACCGATCGGGATTTCAAACTATGGCTACACCTTC
TRBD1	TRBV5-1	TRBJ1-2	.	14	CASSLGGDSYGYTF	TGCGCCAGCAGCTTGGGGGGGGACAGCTATGGCTACACCTTC